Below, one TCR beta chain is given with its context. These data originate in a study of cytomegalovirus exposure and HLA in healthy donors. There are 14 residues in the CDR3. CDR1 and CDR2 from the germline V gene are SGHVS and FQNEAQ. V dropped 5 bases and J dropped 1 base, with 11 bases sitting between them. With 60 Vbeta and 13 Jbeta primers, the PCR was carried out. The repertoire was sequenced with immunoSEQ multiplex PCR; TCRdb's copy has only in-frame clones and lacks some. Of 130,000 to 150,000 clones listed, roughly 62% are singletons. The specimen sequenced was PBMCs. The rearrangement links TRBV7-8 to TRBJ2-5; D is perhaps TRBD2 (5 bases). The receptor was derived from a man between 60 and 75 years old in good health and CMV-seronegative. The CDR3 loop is CASSSGSSQETQYF. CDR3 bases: TGTGCCAGCAGCAGCGGCTCGTCCCAAGAGACCCAGTACTTC. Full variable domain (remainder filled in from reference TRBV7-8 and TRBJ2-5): GAGVSQSPRYKVAKRGQDVALRCDPISGHVSLFWYQQALGQGPEFLTYFQNEAQLDKSGLPSDRFFAERPEGSVSTLKIQRTQQEDSAVYLCASSSGSSQETQYFGPGTRLLVL.